The 18 T cell receptor beta chains below were found in one sample sequenced in a study of technical replicates of blood from several donors. Sequencing used immunoSEQ multiplex PCR; TCRdb keeps in-frame clones, though not all of them. The sample records approximately 70,000 clones, under 98% being singletons. Material: T cells isolated from PBMCs. Receptors were obtained from a human donor in good health.

The CDR3 protein is CASSLSLEGRNYGYTF. The CDR3, as DNA: TGTGCCAGCAGTTTAAGTTTAGAAGGGAGGAACTATGGCTACACCTTC. This chain links TRBV28 with TRBJ1-2, with D unresolved. Germline CDR1 is MDHEN and CDR2 is SYDVKM. Trimming cost V 2 bases and J 2 bases, with 15 bases left between them. CDR3 length: 16 residues.

CDR3 bases: TGTGCCAGCAGTTTAATGGTCCGGGGGGGCATTCAGTACTTC. Translation gives CASSLMVRGGIQYF. The rearrangement joins TRBV28 to TRBJ2-4; 8 nucleotides agree with TRBD2. V lost 2 bases, J lost 9 bases, and 6 bases stayed unmatched. The CDR3 runs 14 residues. Per the germline V gene, CDR1 is MDHEN and CDR2 is SYDVKM.

The chain recombines TRBV27 with TRBJ2-7; 8 nucleotides agree with TRBD1. CDR3 length: 16 residues. Germline V gives CDR1 MNHEY, CDR2 SMNVEV (reference sequence). The junction had 18 bases not matched to a gene; V was cut back by 11 bases and J by 3 bases. CDR3 DNA: TGTGCCTCCGCCGCAGTAGGACAGGGCGGGTACTACGAGCAGTACTTC. Encoded protein: CASAAVGQGGYYEQYF.

The V call is TRBV27, the J call TRBJ2-1, with 10 positions matching TRBD2. V lost 4 bases, J lost 9 bases, and 12 bases stayed unmatched. Per the germline V gene, CDR1 is MNHEY and CDR2 is SMNVEV (reference sequence). This CDR3 region has 16 residues. The CDR3 sequence is CASSYGAGGGNGEQFF. The DNA for the CDR3 is TGTGCCAGCAGTTACGGAGCGGGAGGGGGGAATGGTGAGCAGTTCTTC.

The chain couples TRBV7-9 to TRBJ2-1, with D tentatively TRBD1 (5 bases). Germline CDR1 SEHNR, CDR2 FQNEAQ (reference sequence). The CDR3 sequence is 11 residues long. V was cut by 9 bases and J by 5 bases, with 8 bases left in between. As DNA, the CDR3 is TGTGCCAGTTGGGGCCACAATGAGCAGTTCTTC. The encoded protein is CASWGHNEQFF. The variable domain in full, with the rest retrieved from reference TRBV7-9 and TRBJ2-1, is DTGVSQNPRHKITKRGQNVTFRCDPISEHNRLYWYRQTLGQGPEFLTYFQNEAQLEKSRLLSDRFSAERPKGSFSTLEIQRTEQGDSAMYLCASWGHNEQFFGPGTRLTVL.

The chain links TRBV4-1 to TRBJ1-1; no clear D. The V gene's germline CDR1 is MGHRA and CDR2 YSYEKL. This CDR3 has 13 amino acids. The V gene lost 1 base and the J gene lost 5 bases, with 8 bases spanning the gap. Here the CDR3 DNA reads TGCGCCAGCAGCCAAGGCATGGCAACTGAAGCTTTCTTT. As protein: CASSQGMATEAFF.

The V gene is TRBV4-3, the J gene TRBJ2-6; D perhaps matches TRBD2 (6 bases). CDR3 length: 19 residues. Germline V gene data show CDR1 as LGHNA and CDR2 as YSLEER. Trimming removed 2 bases at V and 0 bases at J, with 17 bases between. The CDR3 DNA reads as TGCGCCAGCAGCCAACTAGAGGCGGGACTCAGCTCTGGGGCCAACGTCCTGACTTTC. Amino acid sequence: CASSQLEAGLSSGANVLTF.

The chain has TRBV4-1 and TRBJ1-5; TRBD1 matches at 10 bases. J was trimmed by 1 base and V by 1 base; bases with no gene match: 7. CDR1 MGHRA and CDR2 YSYEKL come from the germline V gene. The length of the CDR3 is 18 residues. CDR3 bases: TGCGCCAGCAGCCAAGGGGACAGGGGTATTTTGAGCAATCAGCCCCAGCATTTT. Amino acid sequence: CASSQGDRGILSNQPQHF.

The J gene is TRBJ2-2, the V gene TRBV6-5; D is possibly TRBD1 (6 bases). CDR1 is MNHEY and CDR2 is SVGAGI in the germline V gene. The CDR3 contains 14 residues. V was pared by 2 bases and J by 7 bases, with 11 bases between. In DNA, the CDR3 is TGTGCCAGCAGTTACCAGACAGGCTTCGGGGAGCTGTTTTTT. It codes for CASSYQTGFGELFF.

The CDR3 coding sequence is TGTGCCAGCAGTTTTTCCAGGGGAGAGACCCAGTACTTC. It encodes CASSFSRGETQYF. V and J are TRBV27 and TRBJ2-5; a possible D gene is TRBD1 (6 bases). V was clipped by 3 bases and J by 4 bases, with 9 bases between them. Per germline, CDR1 MNHEY and CDR2 SMNVEV (reference sequence). There are 13 residues in the CDR3.

J is TRBJ1-2 and V is TRBV28; D remains unclear. The CDR3 is made up of 12 amino acids. Trimming pared 3 bases from V and 5 bases from J, leaving 7 bases between. Germline V CDR1 and CDR2: MDHEN, SYDVKM. The CDR3 reads CASSFNNYGYTF. CDR3 coding DNA: TGTGCCAGCAGTTTTAACAATTATGGCTACACCTTC.

The chain links TRBV5-4 to TRBJ2-3; perhaps TRBD2 as D (6 bases). The CDR3 covers 15 residues. V lost 9 bases to trimming and J lost 6 bases, with 23 bases between them. CDR1 is SGHNT and CDR2 is YYREEE in the germline V gene (reference sequence). The DNA of the CDR3 is TGTGCCACCTATAGCGGAGTCAATCAGTACGATACGCAGTATTTT. As protein: CATYSGVNQYDTQYF.

In this sample, this clone turned up once. This rearrangement joins TRBV19 to TRBJ2-2, with 10 bases lining up with TRBD2. CDR3 length equals 15 residues. The trim removed 4 bases at V and 6 bases at J, leaving 5 bases unmatched. The germline V gene has CDR1 LNHDA and CDR2 SQIVND (reference sequence). The CDR3 region is CASSNLAGDSGELFF. In DNA form, the CDR3 reads TGTGCCAGTAGTAATCTAGCGGGAGATTCCGGGGAGCTGTTTTTT. The full variable domain, its missing parts supplied by reference TRBV19 and TRBJ2-2, is DGGITQSPKYLFRKEGQNVTLSCEQNLNHDAMYWYRQDPGQGLRLIYYSQIVNDFQKGDIAEGYSVSREKKESFPLTVTSAQKNPTAFYLCASSNLAGDSGELFFGEGSRLTVL.

The J gene is TRBJ1-5, the V gene TRBV6-6; D uncertain. CDR1 MNHNY and CDR2 SVGAGI come from the germline V gene (reference sequence). With 6 bases removed from V and 4 bases from J, the gap between germline ends came to 10 bases. The CDR3 spans 13 residues. The CDR3 DNA reads TGTGCCAGCAGAGGTGGGCCAAATCAGCCCCAGCATTTT. Translation: CASRGGPNQPQHF.

The chain is built from TRBV23-1 and TRBJ1-2; D may be TRBD1 (5 bases). TRBV23-1 is noted as an ORF with a role that remains uncertain. The CDR3 extends over 16 amino acids. V lost 2 bases, J lost 5 bases, and 18 bases lay in between. The CDR3 DNA reads as TGCGCCAGCAGTCAACCCCGATACAGGAGTTTTTATGGCTACACCTTC. This gives the protein CASSQPRYRSFYGYTF.

The chain joins TRBV7-9 to TRBJ2-1, with D tentatively TRBD2 (7 bases). The CDR3 sequence is 18 residues long. V lost 1 base and J 5 bases, leaving 21 bases between the germline ends. Germline V gives CDR1 SEHNR, CDR2 FQNEAQ (reference sequence). CDR3 sequence reads: CASSLGSWGRERDNEQFF. The CDR3 DNA is TGTGCCAGCAGCTTAGGGTCGTGGGGGCGGGAGAGGGACAATGAGCAGTTCTTC.

CDR3 in amino acids: CASSPSRDSSYEQYF. The CDR3 coding sequence is TGCGCCAGCAGCCCCTCCCGGGACTCCTCCTACGAGCAGTACTTC. The rearrangement uses TRBV5-1 and TRBJ2-7; possibly TRBD2 for D (6 bases). V was trimmed by 4 bases and J by 0 bases, leaving 14 bases between them. CDR1 SGHRS and CDR2 YFSETQ come from the germline V gene. The CDR3 runs 15 residues.

The chain recombines TRBV16 with TRBJ1-3, with a weak D call TRBD1 (5 bases). V gave up 0 bases and J gave up 0 bases, with 12 bases separating them. The V gene's germline CDR1 is KGHSY and CDR2 FQNENV. The CDR3 covers 17 residues. The CDR3 region is CASSQSGHPSSGNTIYF. The DNA for the CDR3 is TGTGCCAGCAGCCAATCGGGGCATCCGAGCTCTGGAAACACCATATATTTT.